A selection of T cell receptor beta chains follows, all from one sample in a study of T cells in Graves' hyperthyroidism and ophthalmopathy. TCRdb independently ran MiXCR on the multiplex PCR reads; one entry per CDR3 protein. The sample lists approximately 640,000 distinct CDR3 sequences; about 45% were seen once. What was sequenced was peripheral blood or thyroid tissue (not recorded which). These TCRs come from an adult man with Graves' disease, either hyperthyroidism or ophthalmopathy (not recorded which). The CDR3 runs from the conserved cysteine through the conserved F or W. The D gene is left open where the match is weak.

j_call: TRBJ1-5
v_call: TRBV7-2
d_call: -
cdr3_aa: CASSLAGGAGNQPQHF

j_call: TRBJ1-1
v_call: TRBV7-9
d_call: -
cdr3_aa: CAITGGETNTEAFF

j_call: TRBJ1-6
v_call: TRBV7-6
d_call: -
cdr3_aa: CASSLTPVSSYNSPLHF

j_call: TRBJ2-5
v_call: TRBV29-1
d_call: TRBD1
cdr3_aa: CSVEGQGVETQYF

j_call: TRBJ1-4
v_call: TRBV29-1
d_call: -
cdr3_aa: CSVAGSQGDNEKLFF

j_call: TRBJ1-5
v_call: TRBV7-3
d_call: -
cdr3_aa: CASSLGWDQPQHF

j_call: TRBJ2-7
v_call: TRBV7-2
d_call: TRBD2
cdr3_aa: CASSQDALGLDYEQYF

j_call: TRBJ1-6
v_call: TRBV5-1
d_call: -
cdr3_aa: CASTLAGYGSPLHF

j_call: TRBJ1-1
v_call: TRBV7-9
d_call: -
cdr3_aa: CASSLDRPSMNTEAFF

j_call: TRBJ2-7
v_call: TRBV24-1
d_call: -
cdr3_aa: CASSSTGLSYEQYF

j_call: TRBJ1-5
v_call: TRBV15
d_call: TRBD1
cdr3_aa: CATSGDSYSNQPQHF

j_call: TRBJ2-7
v_call: TRBV20-1
d_call: -
cdr3_aa: CSARDTGTVEQYF

j_call: TRBJ1-1
v_call: TRBV29-1
d_call: -
cdr3_aa: CSVFGQSRGAFF

j_call: TRBJ2-2
v_call: TRBV5-1
d_call: -
cdr3_aa: CASSLQGVGGELFF

j_call: TRBJ2-7
v_call: TRBV7-2
d_call: TRBD2
cdr3_aa: CASSSRLASYEQYF

j_call: TRBJ2-7
v_call: TRBV20-1
d_call: -
cdr3_aa: CSASEPDTYEQYF

j_call: TRBJ2-2
v_call: TRBV19
d_call: TRBD1
cdr3_aa: CASSDRGNTGELFF

j_call: TRBJ1-6
v_call: TRBV7-9
d_call: -
cdr3_aa: CASGDDNSPLHF

j_call: TRBJ2-7
v_call: TRBV5-1
d_call: -
cdr3_aa: CASSPTGTTYEQYF

j_call: TRBJ1-4
v_call: TRBV10-3
d_call: TRBD1
cdr3_aa: CAISRAGGEEKLFF

j_call: TRBJ1-3
v_call: TRBV9
d_call: -
cdr3_aa: CASSVRPGTMNTIYF

j_call: TRBJ1-1
v_call: TRBV2
d_call: -
cdr3_aa: CASSEGGKNTEAFF

j_call: TRBJ1-1
v_call: TRBV20-1
d_call: -
cdr3_aa: CSARGGRPSVNTEAFF

j_call: TRBJ1-1
v_call: TRBV6-5
d_call: -
cdr3_aa: CASSRTADGGTEAFF

j_call: TRBJ1-1
v_call: TRBV12-5
d_call: -
cdr3_aa: CASGFSRANTEAFF

j_call: TRBJ2-7
v_call: TRBV7-9
d_call: TRBD2
cdr3_aa: CASSQVGGGISYEQYF

j_call: TRBJ2-7
v_call: TRBV29-1
d_call: TRBD2
cdr3_aa: CSVGTTSSYEQYF

j_call: TRBJ2-6
v_call: TRBV7-2
d_call: -
cdr3_aa: CASSLGDSGANVLTF

j_call: TRBJ2-7
v_call: TRBV6-1
d_call: -
cdr3_aa: CASSRFIRNEQYF

j_call: TRBJ1-2
v_call: TRBV12-3/TRBV12-4
d_call: TRBD1
cdr3_aa: CASSLVLGDRGYGYTF

j_call: TRBJ1-2
v_call: TRBV5-6
d_call: -
cdr3_aa: CASTRDSSYGYTF

j_call: TRBJ1-5
v_call: TRBV19
d_call: -
cdr3_aa: CASSIRPREGKQPQHF

j_call: TRBJ1-2
v_call: TRBV29-1
d_call: TRBD1
cdr3_aa: CSATGGGYGYTF

j_call: TRBJ2-6
v_call: TRBV5-1
d_call: -
cdr3_aa: CASAGTGANVLTF

j_call: TRBJ1-6
v_call: TRBV2
d_call: TRBD1
cdr3_aa: CAHGQGGNSPLHF

j_call: TRBJ1-1
v_call: TRBV5-1
d_call: -
cdr3_aa: CASSLAPGVVNTEAFF

j_call: TRBJ1-5
v_call: TRBV6-1
d_call: -
cdr3_aa: CASSGGEVGSNQPQHF

j_call: TRBJ2-5
v_call: TRBV7-2
d_call: TRBD2
cdr3_aa: CASSPSTGGAETQYF

j_call: TRBJ2-5
v_call: TRBV9
d_call: -
cdr3_aa: CASSAGEGTSETQYF

j_call: TRBJ2-7
v_call: TRBV2
d_call: -
cdr3_aa: CASTDGGYSYEQYF

j_call: TRBJ1-1
v_call: TRBV29-1
d_call: TRBD1
cdr3_aa: CSAIRTGSEAFF

j_call: TRBJ1-2
v_call: TRBV29-1
d_call: -
cdr3_aa: CSLVQAGNYGYTF

j_call: TRBJ2-7
v_call: TRBV9
d_call: -
cdr3_aa: CASSVGGTYEQYF

j_call: TRBJ2-7
v_call: TRBV7-9
d_call: -
cdr3_aa: CASSLGHRADRNSYEQYF

j_call: TRBJ1-5
v_call: TRBV6-2/TRBV6-3
d_call: TRBD1
cdr3_aa: CATAPRGDQPQHF

j_call: TRBJ2-2
v_call: TRBV7-6
d_call: -
cdr3_aa: CASSFGNSLNTGELFF

j_call: TRBJ1-6
v_call: TRBV15
d_call: TRBD1
cdr3_aa: CATSRDPTGF

j_call: TRBJ1-1
v_call: TRBV5-4
d_call: -
cdr3_aa: CASSEVPGPEAFF

j_call: TRBJ1-4
v_call: TRBV16
d_call: -
cdr3_aa: CASSQRTGTNEKLFF

j_call: TRBJ1-1
v_call: TRBV9
d_call: -
cdr3_aa: CATPGGMAFF

j_call: TRBJ2-5
v_call: TRBV7-2
d_call: TRBD1
cdr3_aa: CASSPYRGRETQYF

j_call: TRBJ1-1
v_call: TRBV2
d_call: TRBD1
cdr3_aa: CASSESGQGGEAFF

j_call: TRBJ2-7
v_call: TRBV20-1
d_call: TRBD2
cdr3_aa: CSAHAGGRSYEQYF

j_call: TRBJ2-5
v_call: TRBV10-3
d_call: TRBD1
cdr3_aa: CASRTGWETQYF

j_call: TRBJ1-4
v_call: TRBV12-3/TRBV12-4
d_call: -
cdr3_aa: CASSPGTKNEKLFF

j_call: TRBJ1-2
v_call: TRBV7-8
d_call: -
cdr3_aa: CASSFLGYGYTF

j_call: TRBJ1-2
v_call: TRBV7-9
d_call: TRBD1
cdr3_aa: CASSIGTGGGISGYTF